This T cell receptor beta chain was profiled in a study of blood T cell repertoires in COVID-19. At the level of the study: There were acute and convalescent COVID-19 samples, and they came from the United States, Italy and Spain.

This clone was recorded a few times. The protocol was immunoSEQ multiplex PCR, while the TCRdb copy is restricted to in-frame clones and leaves out a portion. The sample lists fewer than 200,000 clones; over 80% were seen once. Recruitment covered 25 or so US areas and drew participants whose ages spanned roughly 18 to 100 years. The study assigned cohorts using participant-reported clinical history. Sample: PBMCs or T cells enriched from blood (not recorded which). This sequence originates from a woman between 50 and 59 years old who had recovered from COVID-19.

The CDR3 here is CASSATQGGYYGYTF. DNA of the CDR3: TGTGCCAGCAGTGCCACGCAGGGGGGTTACTATGGCTACACCTTC. The chain employs TRBV28 and TRBJ1-2; 7 positions agree with TRBD1. J gave up 3 bases and V 5 bases, and 9 bases lay outside the gene matches. Germline CDR1 is MDHEN and CDR2 is SYDVKM. The CDR3 loop spans 15 amino acids.